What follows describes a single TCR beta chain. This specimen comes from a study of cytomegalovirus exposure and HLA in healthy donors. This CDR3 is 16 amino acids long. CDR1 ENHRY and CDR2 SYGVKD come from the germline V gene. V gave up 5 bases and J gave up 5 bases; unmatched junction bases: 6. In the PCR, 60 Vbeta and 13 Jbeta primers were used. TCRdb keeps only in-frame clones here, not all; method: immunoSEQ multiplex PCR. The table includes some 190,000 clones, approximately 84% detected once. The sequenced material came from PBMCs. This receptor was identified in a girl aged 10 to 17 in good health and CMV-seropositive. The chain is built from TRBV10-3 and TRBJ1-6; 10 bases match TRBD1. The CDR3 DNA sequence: TGTGCCATCAGTACTGCCGGGACAGGGGATAATTCACCCCTCCACTTT. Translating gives CAISTAGTGDNSPLHF.